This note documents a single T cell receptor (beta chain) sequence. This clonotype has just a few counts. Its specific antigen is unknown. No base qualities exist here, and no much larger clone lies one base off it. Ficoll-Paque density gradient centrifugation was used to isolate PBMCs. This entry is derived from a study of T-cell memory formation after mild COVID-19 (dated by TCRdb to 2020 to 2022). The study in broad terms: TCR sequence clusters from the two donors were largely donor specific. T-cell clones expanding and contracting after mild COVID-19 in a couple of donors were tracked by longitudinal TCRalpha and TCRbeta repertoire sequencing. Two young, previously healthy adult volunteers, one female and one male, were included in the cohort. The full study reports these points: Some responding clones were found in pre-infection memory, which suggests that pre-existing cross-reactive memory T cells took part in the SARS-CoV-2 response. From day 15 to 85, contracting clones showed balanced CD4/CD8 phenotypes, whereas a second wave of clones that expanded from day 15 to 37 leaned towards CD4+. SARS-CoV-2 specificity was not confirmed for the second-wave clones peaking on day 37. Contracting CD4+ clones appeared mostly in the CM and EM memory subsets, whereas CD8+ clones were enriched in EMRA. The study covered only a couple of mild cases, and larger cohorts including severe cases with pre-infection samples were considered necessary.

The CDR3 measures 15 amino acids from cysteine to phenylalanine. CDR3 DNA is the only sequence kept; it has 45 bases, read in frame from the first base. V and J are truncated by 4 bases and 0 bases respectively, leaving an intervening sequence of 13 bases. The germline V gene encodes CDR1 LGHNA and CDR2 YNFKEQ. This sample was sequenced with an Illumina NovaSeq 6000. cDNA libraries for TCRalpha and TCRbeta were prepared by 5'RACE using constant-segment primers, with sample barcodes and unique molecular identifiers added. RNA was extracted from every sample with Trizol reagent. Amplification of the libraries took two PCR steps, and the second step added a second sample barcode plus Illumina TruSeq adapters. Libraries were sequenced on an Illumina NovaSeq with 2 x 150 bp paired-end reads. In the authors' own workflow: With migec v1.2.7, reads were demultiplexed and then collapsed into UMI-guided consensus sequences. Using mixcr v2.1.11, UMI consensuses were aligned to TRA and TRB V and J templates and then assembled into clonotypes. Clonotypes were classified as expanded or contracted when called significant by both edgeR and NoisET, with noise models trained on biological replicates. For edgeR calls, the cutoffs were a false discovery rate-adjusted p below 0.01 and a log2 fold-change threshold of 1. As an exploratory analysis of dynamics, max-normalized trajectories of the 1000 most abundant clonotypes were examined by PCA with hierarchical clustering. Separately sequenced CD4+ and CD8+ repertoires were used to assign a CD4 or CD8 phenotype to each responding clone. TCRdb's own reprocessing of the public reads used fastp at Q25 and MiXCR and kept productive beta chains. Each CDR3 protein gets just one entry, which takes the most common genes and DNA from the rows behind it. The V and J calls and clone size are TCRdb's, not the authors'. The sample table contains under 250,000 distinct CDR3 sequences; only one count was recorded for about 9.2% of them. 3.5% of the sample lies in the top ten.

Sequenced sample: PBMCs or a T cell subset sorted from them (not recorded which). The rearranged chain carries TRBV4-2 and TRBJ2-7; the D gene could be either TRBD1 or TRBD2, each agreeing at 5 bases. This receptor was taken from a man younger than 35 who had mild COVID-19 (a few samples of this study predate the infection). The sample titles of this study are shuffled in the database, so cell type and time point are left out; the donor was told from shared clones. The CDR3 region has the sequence CASSRTGTISYEQYF. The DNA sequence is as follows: TGTGCCAGCAGCCGAACCGGGACCATCTCCTACGAGCAGTACTTC.